What follows are 3 T cell receptor beta chains derived from one specimen sequenced in a study of CD8 T cells in Susac syndrome. An amount of RNA that ranged from roughly 0.45 to 1 ug was reverse transcribed with random hexamers. TCRdb analysed the immunoSEQ multiplex PCR reads with MiXCR anew, one entry per CDR3 protein. Among 250,000 to 300,000 distinct CDR3 sequences listed, 85% were seen once. Sequencing input: CD8+ T cells from PBMCs. The receptors come from a human donor with multiple sclerosis.

The rearrangement joins TRBV13 to TRBJ2-5, with 7 positions matching TRBD2. The V gene end was trimmed by 5 bases and the J gene end by 5 bases; junction bases not matched to a gene: 11. This CDR3 has 15 residues. Per germline, CDR1 PRHDT and CDR2 FYEKMQ (reference sequence). CDR3 sequence: CASSTQRDRGETQYF. The CDR3 region has the DNA TGTGCCAGCAGCACCCAGCGGGACCGGGGCGAGACCCAGTACTTC.

In the case of this clonotype: Relative to the germline gene, one junction end is altered; a read error may explain this. The chain joins TRBV6-5 to TRBJ2-1, with 9 bases lining up with TRBD1. The germline gives CDR1 MNHEY, CDR2 SVGAGI. This CDR3 comprises 17 residues. The CDR3 spells CASSYFTGTGRLNGQFF. The CDR3 nucleotides are TGTGCCAGCAGTTACTTTACCGGGACAGGGCGCCTCAATGGGCAGTTCTTC.

The J gene is TRBJ1-4, the V gene TRBV11-2, with a weak D call TRBD1 (6 bases). There are 19 residues in the CDR3. Germline V gene data show CDR1 as SGHAT and CDR2 as FQNNGV. V was pared by 2 bases and J by 7 bases, with 26 bases between. CDR3: CASSLTARDIWSTGEKLFF. In DNA, the CDR3 is TGTGCCAGCAGCTTAACCGCCCGGGACATATGGTCTACTGGTGAAAAACTGTTTTTT.